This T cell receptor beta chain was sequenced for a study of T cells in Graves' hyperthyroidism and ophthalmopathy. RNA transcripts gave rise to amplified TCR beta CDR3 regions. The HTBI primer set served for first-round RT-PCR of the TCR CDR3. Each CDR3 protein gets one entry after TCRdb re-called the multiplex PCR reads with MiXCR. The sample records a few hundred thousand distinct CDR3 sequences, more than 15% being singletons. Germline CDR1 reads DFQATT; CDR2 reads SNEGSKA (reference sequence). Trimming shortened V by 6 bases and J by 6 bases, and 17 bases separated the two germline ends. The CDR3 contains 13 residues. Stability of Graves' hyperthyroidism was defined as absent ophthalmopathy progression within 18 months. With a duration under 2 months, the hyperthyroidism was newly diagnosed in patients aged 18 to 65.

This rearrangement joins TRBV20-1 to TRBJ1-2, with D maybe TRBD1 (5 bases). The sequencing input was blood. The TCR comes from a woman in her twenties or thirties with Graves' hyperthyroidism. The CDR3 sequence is CSAIRGVGHGYTF. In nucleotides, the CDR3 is TGCAGTGCCATACGTGGGGTGGGACATGGCTACACCTTC.